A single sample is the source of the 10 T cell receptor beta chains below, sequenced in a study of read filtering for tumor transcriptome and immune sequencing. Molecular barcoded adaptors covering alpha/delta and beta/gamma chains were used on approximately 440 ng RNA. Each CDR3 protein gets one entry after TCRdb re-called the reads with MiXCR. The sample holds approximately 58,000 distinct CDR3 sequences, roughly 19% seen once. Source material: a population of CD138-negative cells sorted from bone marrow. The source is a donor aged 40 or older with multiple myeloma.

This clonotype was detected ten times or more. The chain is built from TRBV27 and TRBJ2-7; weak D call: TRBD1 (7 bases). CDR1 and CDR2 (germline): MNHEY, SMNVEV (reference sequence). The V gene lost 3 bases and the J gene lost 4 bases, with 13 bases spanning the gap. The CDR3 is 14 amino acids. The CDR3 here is CASSFQGGRYEQYF. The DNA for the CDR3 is TGTGCCAGCAGTTTTCAGGGGGGTCGGTACGAGCAGTACTTC.

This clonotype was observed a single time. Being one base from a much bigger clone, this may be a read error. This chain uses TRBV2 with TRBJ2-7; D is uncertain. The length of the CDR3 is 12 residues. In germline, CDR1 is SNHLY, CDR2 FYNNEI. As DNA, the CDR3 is TGTGTCAGCAGTGACCTCGCCGCCATGAGGTACTTC. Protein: CVSSDLAAMRYF.

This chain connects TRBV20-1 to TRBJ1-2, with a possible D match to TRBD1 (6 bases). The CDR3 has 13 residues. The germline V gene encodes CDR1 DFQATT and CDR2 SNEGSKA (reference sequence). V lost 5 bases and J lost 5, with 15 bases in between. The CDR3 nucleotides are TGCAGTGCTGGGGGGGCGAACGCTTATGGCTACACCTTC. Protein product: CSAGGANAYGYTF.

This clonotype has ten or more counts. The CDR3 sequence: CASSQPEEETQYF. CDR3 bases: TGCGCCAGCAGTCAACCCGAGGAAGAGACCCAGTACTTC. The chain couples TRBV23-1 to TRBJ2-5, with D unresolved. TRBV23-1 is labeled an ORF, and its function is uncertain. V gave up 2 bases and J gave up 3 bases, with 7 bases separating them. There are 13 residues in the CDR3.

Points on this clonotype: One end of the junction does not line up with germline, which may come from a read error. CDR3 protein: CASSSWAGVTEALF. The CDR3 DNA reads as TGTGCCAGCAGCTCCTGGGCAGGGGTCACTGAAGCTCTCTTT. The chain uses TRBV11-2 and TRBJ1-1; D is perhaps TRBD1 (6 bases). The CDR3 has 14 residues. Germline CDR1 SGHAT, CDR2 FQNNGV.

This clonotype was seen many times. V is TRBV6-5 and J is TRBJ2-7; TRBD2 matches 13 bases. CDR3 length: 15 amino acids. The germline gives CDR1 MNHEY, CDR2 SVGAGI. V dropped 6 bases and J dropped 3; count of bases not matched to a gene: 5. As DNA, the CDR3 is TGTGCCAGCAGCCCACTAGCGGGAGGGCGCTACGAGCAGTACTTC. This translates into CASSPLAGGRYEQYF.

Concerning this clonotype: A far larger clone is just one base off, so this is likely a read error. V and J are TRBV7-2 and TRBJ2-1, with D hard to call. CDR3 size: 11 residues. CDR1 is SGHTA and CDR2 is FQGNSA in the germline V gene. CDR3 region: CAGSFLGEQFF. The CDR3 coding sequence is TGTGCCGGCAGCTTCTTAGGGGAGCAGTTCTTC.

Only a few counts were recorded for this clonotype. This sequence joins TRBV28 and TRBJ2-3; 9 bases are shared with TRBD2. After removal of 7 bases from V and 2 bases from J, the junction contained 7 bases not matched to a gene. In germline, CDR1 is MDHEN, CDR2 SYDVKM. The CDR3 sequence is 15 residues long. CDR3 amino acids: CASTRAGGPTDTQYF. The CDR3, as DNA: TGTGCCAGCACCCGAGCGGGGGGCCCCACAGATACGCAGTATTTT.

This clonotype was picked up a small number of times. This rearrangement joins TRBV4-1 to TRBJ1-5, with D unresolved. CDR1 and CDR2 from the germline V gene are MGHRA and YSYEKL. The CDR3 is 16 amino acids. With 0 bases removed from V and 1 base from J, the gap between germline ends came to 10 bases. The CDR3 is CASSQEYRGSNQPQHF. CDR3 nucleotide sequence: TGCGCCAGCAGCCAAGAATACCGGGGAAGCAATCAGCCCCAGCATTTT.

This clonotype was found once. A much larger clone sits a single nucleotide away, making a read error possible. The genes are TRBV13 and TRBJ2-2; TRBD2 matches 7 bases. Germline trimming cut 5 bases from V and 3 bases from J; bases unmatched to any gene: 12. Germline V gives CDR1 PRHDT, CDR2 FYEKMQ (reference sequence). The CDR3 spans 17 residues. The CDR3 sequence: CASSPRTSVIHTGELFF. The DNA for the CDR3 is TGTGCCAGCAGCCCACGTACTAGCGTGATTCACACCGGGGAGCTGTTTTTT.